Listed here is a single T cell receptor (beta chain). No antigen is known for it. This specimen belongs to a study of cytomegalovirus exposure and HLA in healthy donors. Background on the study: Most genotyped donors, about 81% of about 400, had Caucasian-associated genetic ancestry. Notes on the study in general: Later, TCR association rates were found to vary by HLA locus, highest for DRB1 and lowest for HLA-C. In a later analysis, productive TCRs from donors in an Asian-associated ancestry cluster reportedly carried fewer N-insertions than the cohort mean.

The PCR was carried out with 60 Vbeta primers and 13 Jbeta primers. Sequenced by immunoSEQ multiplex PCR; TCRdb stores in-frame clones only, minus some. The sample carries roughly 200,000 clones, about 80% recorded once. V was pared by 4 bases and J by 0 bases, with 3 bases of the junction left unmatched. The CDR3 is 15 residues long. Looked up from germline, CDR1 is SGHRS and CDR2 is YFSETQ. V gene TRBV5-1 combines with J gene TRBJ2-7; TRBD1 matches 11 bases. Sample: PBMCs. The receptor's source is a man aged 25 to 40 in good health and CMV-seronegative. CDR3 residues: CASSKGQGASYEQYF. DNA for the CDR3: TGCGCCAGCAGCAAAGGACAGGGGGCCTCCTACGAGCAGTACTTC.